The clone carrying this T cell receptor (beta chain) occurred many times. The sample is drawn from a study of T cells in Graves' hyperthyroidism and ophthalmopathy. Diagnoses were made from clinical symptoms, serum measures (thyroxine and TRAb), thyroid ultrasound and orbital computed tomography. The TCR beta CDR3 regions underwent amplification using RNA transcripts as the source. The study used the HTBI primer set for a first-round RT-PCR of the TCR CDR3. TCRdb itself ran the multiplex PCR reads through MiXCR, one entry per CDR3 protein. The sample lists hundreds of thousands of distinct CDR3 sequences; roughly 45% were seen once. CDR1 and CDR2 (germline): SQVTM, ANQGSEA. V shed 3 bases, J shed 4 bases, and the junction held 5 bases outside the gene matches. The length of the CDR3 is 14 residues.

The rearrangement uses TRBV29-1 and TRBJ2-5, with TRBD1 matching 10 bases. The TCR sequence derives from an adult man with Graves' disease, either hyperthyroidism or ophthalmopathy (not recorded which). Sequenced: peripheral blood or thyroid tissue (not recorded which). The chain's CDR3 is CSVELGQGRETQYF. The DNA for the CDR3 is TGCAGCGTTGAGCTGGGACAGGGGAGAGAGACCCAGTACTTC.